Following are 19 T cell receptor beta chains from one sample sequenced in a study of blood T cell repertoires in COVID-19. Produced via immunoSEQ multiplex PCR; TCRdb's table is partial and in-frame only. The sample gives under 150,000 clones, approximately 86% of which show up once; less than 2.5% is in the top ten. The material sequenced was PBMCs or T cells enriched from blood (not recorded which). The receptors here all came from a woman aged 45-60 years who had recovered from COVID-19.

J is TRBJ2-7 and V is TRBV7-6; 7 nucleotides align to TRBD2. Germline CDR1 reads SGHVS; CDR2 reads FNYEAQ. This CDR3 spans 18 amino acids. J gave up 0 bases and V 4 bases, and 15 bases lay outside the gene matches. The CDR3 here is CASSSPVGAGTISYEQYF. The DNA for the CDR3 is TGTGCCAGCAGCTCACCCGTCGGGGCGGGGACTATCTCCTACGAGCAGTACTTC.

The chain joins TRBV9 to TRBJ2-7; 11 bases agree with TRBD2. Germline lookup yields CDR1 SGDLS and CDR2 YYNGEE. The ends lost 4 bases at V and 4 bases at J; junction bases unmatched: 7. The CDR3 is made up of 15 amino acids. The CDR3 region is CASSSRASGGYEQYF. CDR3 in DNA: TGTGCCAGCAGCTCCAGGGCTAGCGGGGGGTACGAGCAGTACTTC. The full variable domain, completed using reference TRBV9 and TRBJ2-7, is DSGVTQTPKHLITATGQRVTLRCSPRSGDLSVYWYQQSLDQGLQFLIQYYNGEERAKGNILERFSAQQFPDLHSELNLSSLELGDSALYFCASSSRASGGYEQYFGPGTRLTVT.

This chain joins TRBV15 and TRBJ2-4, with TRBD2 identical over 15 bases. The CDR3 spans 16 residues. Germline V CDR1 and CDR2: LNHNV, YYDKDF (reference sequence). V lost 2 bases and J lost 7; bases outside the gene matches: 3. The CDR3 protein is CATSRSGTSGGNIQYF. The CDR3 DNA is TGTGCCACCAGCAGATCCGGGACTAGCGGGGGGAACATTCAGTACTTC.

The gene calls are TRBV7-9 and TRBJ2-7; 11 positions agree with TRBD1. The germline V gene has CDR1 SEHNR and CDR2 FQNEAQ (reference sequence). CDR3 size: 16 residues. With V trimmed by 5 bases and J by 2 bases, 8 bases remained unmatched. CDR3 DNA sequence: TGTGCCAGCAGCCTGAGGGGACAGGGGGGTCCCTACGAGCAGTACTTC. It encodes CASSLRGQGGPYEQYF.

This chain uses TRBV18 with TRBJ2-1; 8 nucleotides align to TRBD2. V was clipped by 5 bases and J by 3 bases; unmatched bases: 3. This CDR3 has 14 residues. The germline gives CDR1 KGHSH, CDR2 LQKENI. The CDR3 DNA is TGTGCCAGCTCAAGAGCGGGGGACTACAATGAGCAGTTCTTC. It yields the protein CASSRAGDYNEQFF.

J is TRBJ1-5 and V is TRBV18; TRBD1 agrees at 10 bases. Trimming took 0 bases from V and 3 from J; bases not matched to a gene: 2. This CDR3 region has 16 residues. From germline, CDR1 is KGHSH and CDR2 LQKENI. As DNA, the CDR3 is TGTGCCAGCTCACCACCCGGGACAGGGGCCAATCAGCCCCAGCATTTT. As protein: CASSPPGTGANQPQHF.

The rearrangement links TRBV5-1 to TRBJ2-5, with 11 bases matching TRBD1. Per the germline V gene, CDR1 is SGHRS and CDR2 is YFSETQ. The CDR3 extends over 15 amino acids. V was pared by 3 bases and J by 5 bases, with 6 bases of the junction left unmatched. CDR3 nucleotides: TGCGCCAGCAGCTCCGGGACAGGGGGATCGGAGACCCAGTACTTC. Protein: CASSSGTGGSETQYF. The full variable domain, rest sourced from reference TRBV5-1 and TRBJ2-5, is KAGVTQTPRYLIKTRGQQVTLSCSPISGHRSVSWYQQTPGQGLQFLFEYFSETQRNKGNFPGRFSGRQFSNSRSEMNVSTLELGDSALYLCASSSGTGGSETQYFGPGTRLLVL.

The rearrangement links TRBV5-1 to TRBJ2-7, with D possibly matching TRBD2 (6 bases). Trimming removed 4 bases from V and 3 bases from J, with 23 bases in between. CDR1 and CDR2 from the germline V gene are SGHRS and YFSETQ. The CDR3 consists of 17 residues. The CDR3 coding sequence is TGCGCCAGCAGCCTGACCTCCGGGACTTCTTACCACTACGAGCAGTACTTC. This codes for CASSLTSGTSYHYEQYF.

The rearrangement joins TRBV11-3 to TRBJ2-1; TRBD1 agrees at 11 bases. In germline, CDR1 is SGHNT, CDR2 YENEEA. Trimming at V came to 4 bases and at J to 8 bases, leaving 13 bases not matched to a gene. The CDR3 covers 17 residues. The CDR3 spells CASSSKSDRGRGDEQFF. The CDR3 DNA sequence: TGTGCCAGCAGCTCCAAATCGGACAGGGGGCGCGGGGATGAGCAGTTCTTC.

CDR3 sequence: CASSPSSTGENEKLFF. The CDR3 DNA reads as TGCGCCAGCAGCCCGAGTTCGACAGGGGAGAATGAAAAACTGTTTTTT. This chain connects TRBV5-1 to TRBJ1-4; TRBD1 matches at 8 bases. This CDR3 region has 16 residues. The V and J ends lost 4 bases and 5 bases, in that order; junction bases with no gene match: 10. The germline CDR1 and CDR2 sequences are SGHRS and YFSETQ.

The CDR3 region has the DNA TGTGCCAGCAGCTACACGGACAGGGAGCAGCCCCAGCATTTT. Translating it yields CASSYTDREQPQHF. The chain carries TRBV7-8 and TRBJ1-5; TRBD1 matches 8 bases. Trimming removed 4 bases from V and 7 bases from J; junction bases left unmatched: 6. CDR1 and CDR2 (germline): SGHVS, FQNEAQ. The CDR3 spans 14 residues.

J is TRBJ2-6 and V is TRBV4-3; 8 nucleotides line up with TRBD1. Germline-derived CDR1 and CDR2 are LGHNA and YSLEER. J gave up 1 base and V 1 base, and 3 bases lay outside the gene matches. The CDR3 is made up of 17 amino acids. The CDR3 reads CASSQGQGRSGANVLTF. Here the CDR3 DNA reads TGCGCCAGCAGCCAAGGACAGGGGAGGTCTGGGGCCAACGTCCTGACTTTC.

There are a few counts of this clone. The chain couples TRBV4-3 to TRBJ1-1; possibly TRBD1 for D (5 bases). Germline loops: CDR1 LGHNA, CDR2 YSLEER. V was trimmed by 8 bases and J by 1 base, leaving 14 bases between them. The CDR3 totals 14 residues. CDR3 sequence (DNA): TGCGCCAGCGCGCGGGGGGAAGGGAACACTGAAGCTTTCTTT. Translated, it gives CASARGEGNTEAFF.

The chain carries TRBV1 and TRBJ2-7; no check of the table's D call, TRBD2, against the DNA was made. TRBV1 corresponds to a pseudogene. The CDR3 is made up of 15 amino acids. The CDR3 coding sequence is TGCTCCCTAGGCCTGGCGGGGGCCACCTCCTACGAGCAGTACTTC. It is translated as CSLGLAGATSYEQYF.

This clone was found once. The chain joins TRBV2 to TRBJ2-1; D may be TRBD2 (5 bases). The germline V gene has CDR1 SNHLY and CDR2 FYNNEI. This CDR3 is 14 amino acids long. The V end was cut by 7 bases, the J end by 1 base, with 11 bases between. Here the CDR3 reads CASTGPGSYNEQFF. The DNA for the CDR3 is TGTGCCAGCACCGGCCCGGGATCCTACAATGAGCAGTTCTTC. Complete variable domain (other parts from reference TRBV2 and TRBJ2-1): EPEVTQTPSHQVTQMGQEVILRCVPISNHLYFYWYRQILGQKVEFLVSFYNNEISEKSEIFDDQFSVERPDGSNFTLKIRSTKLEDSAMYFCASTGPGSYNEQFFGPGTRLTVL.

The rearrangement uses TRBV6-1 and TRBJ2-7; weak D call: TRBD1 (5 bases). The CDR3 covers 15 residues. Trimming took off 1 base at V and 6 bases at J, with 16 bases between the two ends. The V gene's germline CDR1 is MNHNS and CDR2 SASEGT. As DNA, the CDR3 is TGTGCCAGCAGTGAAGGGACGTCCCTAAGGGGCGAGCAGTACTTC. Translation: CASSEGTSLRGEQYF.

The chain uses TRBV7-8 and TRBJ1-2; 7 bases are shared with TRBD1. CDR1 and CDR2 from the germline V gene are SGHVS and FQNEAQ. The CDR3 runs to 14 residues. Losses at the gene ends were 1 base for V and 6 bases for J; bases not matched to a gene: 5. The CDR3 bases are TGTGCCAGCAGCTTAGGGACAGGCCCCAATGGCTACACCTTC. As protein: CASSLGTGPNGYTF.

V gene TRBV19 combines with J gene TRBJ2-7, with a weak D call TRBD2 (6 bases). Trimming shortened V by 7 bases and J by 2 bases, and 12 bases separated the two germline ends. Germline-derived CDR1 and CDR2 are LNHDA and SQIVND (reference sequence). This CDR3 is 13 amino acids long. CDR3 in DNA: TGTGCCAGTATGGGGACTTTCACCTACGAGCAGTACTTC. This translates into CASMGTFTYEQYF.

CDR3 residues: CASSHKIKPSGDTYEQYF. The CDR3, as DNA: TGTGCCAGCAGCCATAAAATAAAACCCTCCGGGGACACCTACGAGCAGTACTTC. The V gene is TRBV2, the J gene TRBJ2-7; possibly TRBD1 for D (6 bases). Between the trimmed V and J ends, which lost 6 bases and 2 bases, there was a span of 26 bases. The CDR3 is made up of 18 amino acids. CDR1 is SNHLY, CDR2 FYNNEI, per germline.